Listed below are T cell receptor beta chains from one sample, sequenced in a study of cytomegalovirus exposure and HLA in healthy donors. Clones were sequenced by immunoSEQ multiplex PCR, and TCRdb holds only the in-frame ones, with some missing. There are approximately 62,000 clones in the sample; around 90% occur only once, and 1.3% lies in the top ten. Sequences were obtained from PBMCs. The receptor source for this set is a young woman in good health and CMV-seronegative. The CDR3 runs from the conserved cysteine through the conserved F or W. D genes are given only for firm matches. The size entry is marked missing in some rows and otherwise reads once, few, many or a size class.

d_call	v_call	j_call	clone_size	cdr3_nt	cdr3_aa
TRBD2	TRBV28	TRBJ2-1	.	TGTGCCTTAGCGGGAGGGCCCTACAATGAGCAGTTCTTC	CALAGGPYNEQFF
.	TRBV2	TRBJ2-7	.	TGTGCCAGCAGTGTTTCCGGGCTGGGGAGGTCCTACGAGCAGTACTTC	CASSVSGLGRSYEQYF
.	TRBV6-6	TRBJ2-7	.	TGTGCCAGCAGTTTCAGAACGGACACTTCCTACGAGCAGTACTTC	CASSFRTDTSYEQYF
.	TRBV19	TRBJ2-7	once	TGTGCCAGTAGTATAGATCACCAGATAAATTACGAGCAGTACTTC	CASSIDHQINYEQYF
.	TRBV19	TRBJ1-5	.	TGTGCCAGTAGTACCCGACAGGCCCTCGGGTTCCAGCATTTT	CASSTRQALGFQHF
.	TRBV6-1	TRBJ1-1	.	TGTGCCAGCAGTGTACAGGGAAGCGACACTGAAGCTTTCTTT	CASSVQGSDTEAFF
TRBD1	TRBV5-1	TRBJ2-1	.	TGCGCCAGCAGCGAGGACAGGGGTAATGAGCAGTTCTTC	CASSEDRGNEQFF
TRBD1	TRBV6-5	TRBJ1-1	.	TGTGCCAGCAGTACCCAGGGGGTGGGAACTGAAGCTTTCTTT	CASSTQGVGTEAFF
.	TRBV19	TRBJ2-2	.	TGTGCCAGTAGTATCGTTCTCAGGAACACCGGGGAGCTGTTTTTT	CASSIVLRNTGELFF
.	TRBV6-5	TRBJ2-2	.	TGTGCCAGTTACCAGGGAATCGGGGAGCTGTTTTTT	CASYQGIGELFF
.	TRBV5-1	TRBJ1-1	.	TGCGCCAGCAGCTTGGATTCAGGGTTGAATTCTGAAGCTTTCTTT	CASSLDSGLNSEAFF
.	TRBV27	TRBJ2-2	few	TGTGCCAGCAGCCGGTGGTCCGGGGAGCTGTTTTTT	CASSRWSGELFF
.	TRBV29-1	TRBJ2-7	.	TGCAGCGTTGCGTCCGGGGGAAACTACGAGCAGTACTTC	CSVASGGNYEQYF
TRBD1	TRBV19	TRBJ2-7	.	TGTGCCAGTACGGCAGGGGGCGAGCAGTACTTC	CASTAGGEQYF
TRBD2	TRBV6-5	TRBJ2-1	.	TGTGCCAGCAGTTACTCGGGGACTAGCCTCTACAATGAGCAGTTCTTC	CASSYSGTSLYNEQFF
TRBD1	TRBV29-1	TRBJ1-1	.	TGCAGCGGGGCCGGGACAGGTTATCAATTGGGCACTGAAGCTTTCTTT	CSGAGTGYQLGTEAFF
.	TRBV6-1	TRBJ1-1	.	TGTGCCAGCAGTGAGTATGGACAGACGCAAGGTGAAGCTTTCTTT	CASSEYGQTQGEAFF
.	TRBV28	TRBJ1-2	.	TGTGCCAGCAATTTTATGCACAGGCCCGATGGCTACACCTTC	CASNFMHRPDGYTF
TRBD1	TRBV4-3	TRBJ2-2	.	TGCGCCAGCAGCCTCGTGACAGGGCAACGCACCGGGGAGCTGTTTTTT	CASSLVTGQRTGELFF
TRBD2	TRBV6-6	TRBJ2-7	.	TGTGCCAGCAGCCTAAGAACTAGCGCCGAGCAGTACTTC	CASSLRTSAEQYF
.	TRBV5-4	TRBJ1-1	.	TGTGCCAGCAGCTTCCTGGCAGGGGCGACCACTGAAGCTTTCTTT	CASSFLAGATTEAFF
TRBD1	TRBV29-1	TRBJ1-1	.	TGCAGCGTCGGTACGACAGGGTTCGTCTTTTTAGGCGTGAACACTGAAGCTTTCTTT	CSVGTTGFVFLGVNTEAFF
TRBD2	TRBV5-4	TRBJ2-7	few	TGTGCCAGCAGCCAAGGACTAGCTAGAAGCTCCTACGAGCAGTACTTC	CASSQGLARSSYEQYF
.	TRBV10-3	TRBJ1-2	.	TGTGCCATCAGTGAGTCGGGCAGACCAGGGGGCTACACCTTC	CAISESGRPGGYTF
.	TRBV12-5	TRBJ2-1	.	TGTGCTAGTGGTTTGGGCGGGGAACCCTACAATGAGCAGTTCTTC	CASGLGGEPYNEQFF
TRBD2	TRBV15	TRBJ2-2	.	TGTGCCACCAGCAGAGATGAGGCAGCGGGGTGGTCCGGGGAGCTGTTTTTT	CATSRDEAAGWSGELFF
TRBD1	TRBV15	TRBJ2-1	.	TGTGCCACCACCCCGGACAGGGGGGCCCCCAACCCAATCTACAATGAGCAGTTCTTC	CATTPDRGAPNPIYNEQFF
TRBD1	TRBV6-5	TRBJ1-1	.	TGTGCCAGCATTGCAGGGGGCCGGACTGAAGCTTTCTTT	CASIAGGRTEAFF
.	TRBV5-4	TRBJ2-5	once	TGTGCCAGCAGTGGGGACTCCCAAGAGACCCAGTACTTC	CASSGDSQETQYF
.	TRBV5-8	TRBJ1-2	.	TGTGCCAGCAGCTTAATAGCCAGGGACTATGGCTACACCTTC	CASSLIARDYGYTF
.	TRBV20-1	TRBJ1-1	.	TGCAGTGCTGAGGGAACGGCTGAAGCTTTCTTT	CSAEGTAEAFF
.	TRBV29-1	TRBJ2-2	.	TGCAGCGTTCTGGTGGGCCGGAAGGAGCTGTTTTTT	CSVLVGRKELFF
.	TRBV7-2	TRBJ1-3	.	TGTGCCAGCAGCGTTGACAGCTTCTCTGGAAACACCATATATTTT	CASSVDSFSGNTIYF
TRBD1	TRBV7-2	TRBJ1-3	.	TGTGCCAGCAGCTTTGGACCAGGGGGTGCTGGAAACACCATATATTTT	CASSFGPGGAGNTIYF
TRBD1	TRBV25-1	TRBJ2-7	.	TGTGCCAGCAGTGACCCGACAGGGGGCGCGGTAAGCTCCTACGAGCAGTACTTC	CASSDPTGGAVSSYEQYF
TRBD1	TRBV28	TRBJ1-2	.	TGTGCCAGCAGTTCGGGACAGGGGAGGGTTGGCTACACCTTC	CASSSGQGRVGYTF
.	TRBV5-4	TRBJ1-5	once	TGTGCCAGCAGTGCGGGACCGAGCAATCAGCCCCAGCATTTT	CASSAGPSNQPQHF